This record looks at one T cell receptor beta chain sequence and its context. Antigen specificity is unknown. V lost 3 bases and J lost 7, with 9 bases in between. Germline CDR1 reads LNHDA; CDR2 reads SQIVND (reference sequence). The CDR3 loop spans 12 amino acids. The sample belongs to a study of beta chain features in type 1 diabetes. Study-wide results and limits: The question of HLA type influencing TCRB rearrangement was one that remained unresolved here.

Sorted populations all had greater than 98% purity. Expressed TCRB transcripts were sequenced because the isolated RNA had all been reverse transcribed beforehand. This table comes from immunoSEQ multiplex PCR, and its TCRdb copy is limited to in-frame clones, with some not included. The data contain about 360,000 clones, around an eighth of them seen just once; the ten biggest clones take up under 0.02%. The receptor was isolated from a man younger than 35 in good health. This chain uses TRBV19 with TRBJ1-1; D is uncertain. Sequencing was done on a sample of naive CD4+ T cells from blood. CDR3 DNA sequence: TGTGCCAGTAGTATGGTGGCCGATGAAGCTTTCTTT. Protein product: CASSMVADEAFF.